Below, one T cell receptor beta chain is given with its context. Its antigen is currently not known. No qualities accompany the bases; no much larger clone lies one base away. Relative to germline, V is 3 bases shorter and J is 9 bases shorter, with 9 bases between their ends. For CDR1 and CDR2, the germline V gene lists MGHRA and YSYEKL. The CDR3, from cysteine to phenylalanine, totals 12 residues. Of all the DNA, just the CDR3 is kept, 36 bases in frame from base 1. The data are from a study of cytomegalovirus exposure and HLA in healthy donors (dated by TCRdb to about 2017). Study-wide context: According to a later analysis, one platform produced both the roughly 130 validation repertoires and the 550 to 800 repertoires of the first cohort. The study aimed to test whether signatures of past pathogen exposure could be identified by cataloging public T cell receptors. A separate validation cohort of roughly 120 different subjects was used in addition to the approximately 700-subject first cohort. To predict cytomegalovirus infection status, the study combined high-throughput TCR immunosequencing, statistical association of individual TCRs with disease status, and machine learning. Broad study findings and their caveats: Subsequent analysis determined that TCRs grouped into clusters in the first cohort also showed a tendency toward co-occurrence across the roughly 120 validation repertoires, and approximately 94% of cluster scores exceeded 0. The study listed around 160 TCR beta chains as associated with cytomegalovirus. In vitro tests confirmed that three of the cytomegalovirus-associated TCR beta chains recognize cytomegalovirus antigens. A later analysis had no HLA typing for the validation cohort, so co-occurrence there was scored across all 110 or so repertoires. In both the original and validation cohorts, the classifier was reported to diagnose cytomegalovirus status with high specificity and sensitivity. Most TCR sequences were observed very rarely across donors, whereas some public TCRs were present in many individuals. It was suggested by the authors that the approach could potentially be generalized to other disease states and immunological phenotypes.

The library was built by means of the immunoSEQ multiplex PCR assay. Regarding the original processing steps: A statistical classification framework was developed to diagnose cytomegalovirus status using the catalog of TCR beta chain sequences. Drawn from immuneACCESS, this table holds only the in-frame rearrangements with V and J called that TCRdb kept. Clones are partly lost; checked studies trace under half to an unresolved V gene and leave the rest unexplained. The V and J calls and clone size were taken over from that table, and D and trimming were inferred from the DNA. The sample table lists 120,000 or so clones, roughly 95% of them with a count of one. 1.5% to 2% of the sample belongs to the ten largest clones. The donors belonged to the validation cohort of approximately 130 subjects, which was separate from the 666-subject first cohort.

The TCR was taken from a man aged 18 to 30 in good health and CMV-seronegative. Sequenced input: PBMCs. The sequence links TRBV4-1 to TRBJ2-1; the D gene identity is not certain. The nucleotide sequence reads TGCGCCAGCAGCCACCCTAGGAGTGAGCAGTTCTTC. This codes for CASSHPRSEQFF.